The 23 T cell receptor beta chains below all came from one sample that was sequenced in a study of T cells in women clearing cervical HPV infection. Some clones are missing from TCRdb's copy, which holds only in-frame ones; the method was immunoSEQ multiplex PCR. The sample yields about 22,000 clones, of which the top ten take up 3% to 4%. Sequencing input: blood buffy coat. These receptors were collected from a woman aged 18 to 69 with a cervical HPV16 infection that either progressed to CIN3+ or cleared (not recorded which).

Regarding this clone: From the germline J gene comes the end of the CDR3, since the read stops 3 residues before it. The J gene is TRBJ2-6, the V gene TRBV28, with D maybe TRBD2 (6 bases). This CDR3 comprises 15 residues. CDR1 and CDR2 (germline): MDHEN, SYDVKM. Between the trimmed V and J ends, which lost 7 bases and 2 bases, there was a span of 12 bases. CDR3 sequence reads: CASNKRTTGANVLTF. CDR3 DNA, as far as it was read: TGTGCCAGCAACAAGAGGACTACTGGGGCCAACGTC.

Note on this clone: The read is 3 residues too short to cover the CDR3 end, so that end is filled in from the germline J gene. This chain uses TRBV5-6 with TRBJ1-1, with 8 bases matching TRBD1. Germline V CDR1 and CDR2: SGHDT, YYEEEE. J lost 4 bases, V lost 4 bases, and 9 bases had no gene match. This CDR3 is 15 amino acids long. The sequenced part of the CDR3 DNA is TGTGCCAGCAGCCCACCAGGGGGCCTGGGCACTGAA. Translating it yields CASSPPGGLGTE. The full CDR3 reads CASSPPGGLGTEAFF.

Details on this clone: The CDR3 goes on 3 residues after the read ends, and that part is filled in from the germline J gene. This chain connects TRBV7-2 to TRBJ2-1, with D maybe TRBD2 (6 bases). The V end lost 5 bases, the J end lost 0 bases, and 11 bases lay between the germline ends. The germline V gene encodes CDR1 SGHTA and CDR2 FQGNSA. This CDR3 region has 15 residues. CDR3 DNA (partial): TGTGCCAGCAGCCCCCGGACTAACTCCTACAATGAG. Amino acid sequence: CASSPRTNSYNE. The full-length CDR3 reads as CASSPRTNSYNEQFF.

Remarks on this clone: The read falls 3 residues short of the CDR3 end, and the missing part is taken from the germline J gene. V gene TRBV7-9 combines with J gene TRBJ1-1; 7 nucleotides agree with TRBD1. The CDR3 consists of 14 residues. Germline V gene sequence: CDR1 SEHNR, CDR2 FQNEAQ (reference sequence). V gave up 6 bases and J gave up 2 bases; unmatched junction bases: 6. The DNA read from the CDR3 is TGTGCCAGCAGTATGGGACAGATTAACACTGAA. Translated: CASSMGQINTE. The full CDR3 protein is CASSMGQINTEAFF.

Comments on this clone: The read is 3 residues too short to cover the CDR3 end, so that end is filled in from the germline J gene. The rearrangement joins TRBV7-2 to TRBJ2-7, with 7 bases aligning to TRBD2. V was pared by 8 bases and J by 5 bases, with 15 bases of the junction left unmatched. CDR1 SGHTA and CDR2 FQGNSA come from the germline V gene. CDR3 size: 15 residues. The CDR3 reads CASSFPEAGDHEQYF. The sequenced CDR3 bases are TGTGCCAGCTCTTTCCCAGAGGCGGGAGATCACGAG.

Note on this clone: The sequenced fragment ends 3 residues before the CDR3 boundary, so the rest is inferred from the germline J gene. The rearrangement joins TRBV4-1 to TRBJ1-5, with 7 bases fitting TRBD1. Per the germline V gene, CDR1 is MGHRA and CDR2 is YSYEKL. The junction had 5 bases not matched to a gene; V was cut back by 4 bases and J by 2 bases. The CDR3 has 15 residues. Partial CDR3 DNA: TGCGCCAGCAGCCCGGCCGGACAGGGCAATCAGCCC. Its translation: CASSPAGQGNQP. The complete CDR3 reads CASSPAGQGNQPQHF.

About this clone itself: The sequenced fragment ends 3 residues before the CDR3 boundary, so the rest is inferred from the germline J gene. The rearrangement joins TRBV20-1 to TRBJ2-1, with 10 bases identical to TRBD2. After removal of 5 bases from V and 5 bases from J, the junction contained 6 bases not matched to a gene. Germline V gene sequence: CDR1 DFQATT, CDR2 SNEGSKA (reference sequence). The CDR3 runs 14 residues. This CDR3 reads CSAVLAGAHNEQFF. CDR3 DNA (partial): TGCAGTGCTGTGCTAGCGGGAGCGCACAATGAG.

A word on this clone: The read stops 3 residues short of the end of the CDR3; the missing end is completed from the germline J gene. The V and J genes are TRBV6-2 or TRBV6-3 and TRBJ1-2; 8 bases are a match to TRBD1. Losses at the gene ends were 6 bases for V and 6 bases for J; bases not matched to a gene: 6. The CDR3 sequence is 13 residues long. Germline V gene sequence: CDR1 MNHEY, CDR2 SVGEGT. CDR3 DNA, as far as it was read: TGTGCCAGCAGAGACAGGGGTTCGGATGGC. Translation gives CASRDRGSDG. In full, the CDR3 is CASRDRGSDGYTF.

Concerning this clone itself: The observed sequence ends 3 residues before the CDR3 terminus, with the missing tail filled in from the germline J gene. The rearrangement uses TRBV19 and TRBJ2-1; 9 positions match TRBD2. The CDR3 is made up of 17 amino acids. The V and J ends lost 5 bases and 0 bases, in that order; junction bases with no gene match: 8. In germline, CDR1 is LNHDA, CDR2 SQIVND (reference sequence). The CDR3 loop is CASSLETSGSSYNEQFF. The DNA read from the CDR3 is TGTGCCAGTAGTCTGGAGACTAGCGGCAGCTCCTACAATGAG.

Frequency places this clone as medium-sized. Read coverage stops 3 residues before the CDR3 terminus; the germline J gene supplies the remainder. V is TRBV29-1 and J is TRBJ1-2, with D unresolved. V was cut by 1 base and J by 1 base, with 4 bases left in between. Germline CDR1 and CDR2: SQVTM and ANQGSEA. This CDR3 comprises 12 residues. CDR3 bases read: TGCAGCGTTGAAGGACTTAACTATGGC. Protein product: CSVEGLNYG. The entire CDR3 protein is CSVEGLNYGYTF.

A remark on this clone: The CDR3 extends 3 residues past the end of the read, so its final part is completed from the germline J gene. V gene TRBV19 combines with J gene TRBJ1-1; a possible D gene is TRBD1 (6 bases). The CDR3 length is 17 residues. The germline V and J ends were trimmed by 0 bases and 1 base, with 15 bases remaining between them. CDR1 is LNHDA, CDR2 SQIVND, per germline (reference sequence). This chain's CDR3 is CASSIDTSRGQNTEAFF. The sequenced CDR3 bases are TGTGCCAGTAGTATAGATACAAGCAGGGGCCAGAACACTGAA. The full variable domain, in which reference TRBV19 and TRBJ1-1 provide the parts outside the CDR3, is DGGITQSPKYLFRKEGQNVTLSCEQNLNHDAMYWYRQDPGQGLRLIYYSQIVNDFQKGDIAEGYSVSREKKESFPLTVTSAQKNPTAFYLCASSIDTSRGQNTEAFFGQGTRLTVV.

Of note for this clone: The DNA ends 3 residues before the CDR3 does, and the rest of the CDR3 is filled in from the germline J gene. The chain recombines TRBV6-1 with TRBJ2-3, with a weak D call TRBD2 (5 bases). Trimming took 4 bases from V and 6 from J, leaving 11 bases between them. Germline CDR1 and CDR2: MNHNS and SASEGT. The CDR3 has 13 residues. The CDR3 sequence: CASSAAVQDTQYF. The CDR3 DNA, read in part, is TGTGCCAGCAGTGCAGCGGTCCAGGATACG.

Comments on this clone: The CDR3 end falls 3 residues outside the read, so it is completed with the germline J gene. V and J are TRBV5-4 and TRBJ2-5; tentatively, D is TRBD2 (6 bases). Per germline, CDR1 SGHNT and CDR2 YYREEE (reference sequence). The CDR3 consists of 15 residues. Trimming left V 7 bases short and J 1 base short, with 17 bases between. The sequenced CDR3 bases are TGTGCCAGCCAGGCGGGGAACAGAGGCCAAGAGACC. It specifies CASQAGNRGQET. Given in full, the CDR3 is CASQAGNRGQETQYF.

Remarks on this clone: The missing CDR3 end, 3 residues past where the read stops, is filled in from the germline J gene. The chain has TRBV10-2 and TRBJ2-2, with a weak D call TRBD1 (5 bases). The CDR3 consists of 12 residues. Trimming cost V 11 bases and J 3 bases, with 10 bases left between them. CDR1 is WSHSY and CDR2 is SAAADI in the germline V gene. The DNA read from the CDR3 is TGCGCCCTCAGGGATTACACCGGGGAG. Protein sequence: CALRDYTGE. The entire CDR3 sequence reads CALRDYTGELFF.

Remarks on this clone: The read ends 3 residues shy of where the CDR3 ends; the end is completed using the germline J gene. The chain couples TRBV6-2 or TRBV6-3 to TRBJ2-7, with 7 bases identical to TRBD2. Germline V gene lookup returns CDR1 MNHEY and CDR2 SVGEGT. CDR3 length: 15 amino acids. With V trimmed by 5 bases and J by 2 bases, 9 bases remained unmatched. This CDR3 is CASSDPSGPTYEQYF. Partial CDR3 DNA: TGTGCCAGCAGTGACCCTAGCGGACCTACCTACGAG.

Notes on this clone: The CDR3 end lies 3 residues beyond the end of the read and is filled in from the germline J gene. The chain has TRBV19 and TRBJ2-7; 11 bases are shared with TRBD1. This CDR3 spans 15 amino acids. Per germline, CDR1 LNHDA and CDR2 SQIVND (reference sequence). J was trimmed by 6 bases and V by 5 bases; bases with no gene match: 9. This chain's CDR3 is CASSGAGTGGSEQYF. The covered CDR3 bases are TGTGCCAGTAGTGGCGCCGGGACAGGGGGTTCCGAG.

Concerning this clone itself: The missing CDR3 end, 3 residues past where the read stops, is filled in from the germline J gene. V usage is TRBV14 and J usage is TRBJ2-7; D perhaps matches TRBD2 (6 bases). The CDR3 loop spans 15 amino acids. Per germline, CDR1 SGHDN and CDR2 FVKESK. Deletions cut 8 bases from V and 1 base from J, with 18 bases between. CDR3 DNA, as far as it was read: TGTGCCAGCGGCCCTGCCGGGACTCTATCCTACGAG. Translation: CASGPAGTLSYE. The CDR3 in its entirety is CASGPAGTLSYEQYF.

A remark on this clone: The read comes to an end 3 residues before the CDR3 does, leaving the germline J gene to fill in the end. The V and J genes are TRBV5-1 and TRBJ1-1; TRBD1 aligns across 8 bases. The CDR3 has 15 amino acids. Per germline, CDR1 SGHRS and CDR2 YFSETQ. The J segment lost 3 bases and the V segment lost 7 bases, leaving 11 bases of the junction unmatched. The CDR3 is CASGGTGGPYTEAFF. The CDR3 DNA, read in part, is TGCGCCAGCGGAGGTACAGGGGGACCCTACACTGAA.

As for this clone: With the read ending 3 residues before the CDR3 end, the germline J gene is used to fill in that end. The chain carries TRBV20-1 and TRBJ2-5, with 16 nucleotides matching TRBD2. V dropped 0 bases and J dropped 4; count of bases not matched to a gene: 11. The CDR3 contains 19 residues. From germline, CDR1 is DFQATT and CDR2 SNEGSKA (reference sequence). This CDR3 reads CSARDDGTSGRAQGETQYF. CDR3 DNA (partial): TGCAGTGCTAGAGATGACGGGACTAGCGGGAGGGCCCAGGGAGAGACC.

Regarding this clone: The observed sequence ends 3 residues before the CDR3 terminus, with the missing tail filled in from the germline J gene. This chain links TRBV20-1 with TRBJ1-2; 7 nucleotides align to TRBD1. CDR3 length: 13 residues. V lost 5 bases, J lost 4 bases, and 7 bases stayed unmatched. Germline CDR1 and CDR2: DFQATT and SNEGSKA (reference sequence). CDR3 sequence reads: CSALNRGIYGYTF. The CDR3 DNA, read in part, is TGCAGTGCTTTGAACAGGGGCATCTATGGC.

In regard to this clone: Read coverage stops 3 residues before the CDR3 terminus; the germline J gene supplies the remainder. The chain employs TRBV7-9 and TRBJ2-1; 10 nucleotides match TRBD1. CDR1 and CDR2 (germline): SEHNR, FQNEAQ (reference sequence). This CDR3 comprises 15 residues. Trimming cost V 5 bases and J 4 bases; bases outside gene matches: 5. The CDR3 sequence: CASSRGTGVYNEQFF. Partial CDR3 DNA: TGTGCCAGCAGCCGAGGGACAGGGGTTTACAATGAG.

On this clone: The CDR3 end falls 3 residues outside the read, so it is completed with the germline J gene. The chain recombines TRBV29-1 with TRBJ2-2; the match to TRBD2 covers 8 bases. Trimming at V came to 6 bases and at J to 7 bases, leaving 16 bases not matched to a gene. Germline V lookup: CDR1 SQVTM, CDR2 ANQGSEA. This CDR3 has 16 residues. The CDR3 sequence: CSVRTLGLGEGGELFF. The sequenced part of the CDR3 DNA is TGCAGCGTCCGGACTTTGGGACTAGGCGAAGGCGGGGAG.

Note on this clone: The sequence runs out 3 residues before the end of the CDR3; the remainder is reconstructed from the germline J gene. The chain carries TRBV20-1 and TRBJ2-7; 10 bases map to TRBD1. Germline CDR1 is DFQATT and CDR2 is SNEGSKA (reference sequence). This CDR3 is 15 amino acids long. The V and J ends lost 0 bases and 4 bases, in that order; junction bases with no gene match: 6. Incomplete CDR3 DNA: TGCAGTGCTAGAGATAGCCGGACAGGGGGGTACGAG. Amino acids: CSARDSRTGGYE. The whole CDR3 protein is CSARDSRTGGYEQYF.